This T cell receptor (beta chain) was sequenced in a study of T cell repertoires in cytomegalovirus infection (dated by TCRdb to the late 2010s). In terms of the full investigation: Donor HLA type was relevant to the analysis, as public TCR beta signatures indicated carriage of CMV infection together with the matching HLA type. Broader findings and caveats from the paper: In both this cohort and an independent cohort of more than 350 donors, the cumulative frequency of public TCR beta family members distinguished carriers of CMV infection plus the relevant HLA type. The ex vivo response was dominated by HLA-C-restricted CMV-specific TCR beta clonotypes, and the single most frequent clonotype in two of eight donors was supplied by these HLA-C-restricted clonotypes.

The junction carries 14 bases between V and J, which are trimmed by 1 base and 1 base respectively. Including the terminal cysteine and phenylalanine, the CDR3 comprises 17 residues. This entry keeps only the CDR3 DNA: 51 bases, framed from base 1. The germline V gene (reference sequence) gives CDR1 as LNHDA and CDR2 as SQIVND. This clonotype occurred a few times. Its antigen has not been determined. No clone much larger than this one lies a single base away; base qualities are absent. Sequencing was performed on an Illumina HiSeq 1500. The raw public data were reprocessed by TCRdb itself: fastp quality trimming at Q25, MiXCR clonotype calling, in-frame beta chains only. Each CDR3 protein gets just one entry, which takes the most common genes and DNA from the rows behind it. This sample is represented by over 200,000 distinct CDR3 sequences; roughly 15% of them were singletons. The leading ten clones occupy 7% to 9.5% of the sample.

The receptor's source is a human donor in good health (CMV status not recorded). Some clones in this sample may be carry-over from other donors' samples. The chain is assembled from TRBV19 and TRBJ1-5, with a tentative D gene TRBD1 over 6 matching bases. Sequencing was carried out using PBMCs. The nucleotides are TGTGCCAGTAGTATAGGCGGGGGGCCCCGAAGCAATCAGCCCCAGCATTTT. It is translated as CASSIGGGPRSNQPQHF.